The sequence of this T cell receptor (beta chain) was determined in a study of cytomegalovirus exposure and HLA in healthy donors. Study results and caveats: In vitro data verified a few CMV-associated chains as specific for CMV antigens. Clonal expansion, a later analysis showed, was greater in HLA-associated TCR beta chains than in equally common others.

PCR primers comprised 60 Vbeta and 13 Jbeta primers. Methods used by the authors: A later analysis counted approximately 88 million unique TCR beta chains, 9.5 million to 13 million shared. Clones were sequenced by immunoSEQ multiplex PCR, and TCRdb holds only the in-frame ones, with some missing. From that table come the V and J calls and clone size; the DNA was used to work out D and trimming. The sample lists 150,000 to 200,000 clones; approximately 80% were seen once. Notes on this clone: Antigen specificity is unknown.

The specimen was PBMCs. This TCR derives from a man aged 40-50 years in good health and CMV-seronegative.

CDR3 protein: CASSTRRGNYGYTF. The CDR3, as DNA: TGTGCCAGTAGTACCAGAAGGGGAAACTATGGCTACACCTTC. The chain couples TRBV19 to TRBJ1-2, with a weak D call TRBD1 (5 bases). In germline, CDR1 is LNHDA, CDR2 SQIVND (reference sequence). CDR3 size: 14 residues. Trimming stripped 4 bases from V and 2 bases from J, with 11 bases between. The full variable domain, in which reference TRBV19 and TRBJ1-2 provide the parts outside the CDR3, is DGGITQSPKYLFRKEGQNVTLSCEQNLNHDAMYWYRQDPGQGLRLIYYSQIVNDFQKGDIAEGYSVSREKKESFPLTVTSAQKNPTAFYLCASSTRRGNYGYTFGSGTRLTVV.